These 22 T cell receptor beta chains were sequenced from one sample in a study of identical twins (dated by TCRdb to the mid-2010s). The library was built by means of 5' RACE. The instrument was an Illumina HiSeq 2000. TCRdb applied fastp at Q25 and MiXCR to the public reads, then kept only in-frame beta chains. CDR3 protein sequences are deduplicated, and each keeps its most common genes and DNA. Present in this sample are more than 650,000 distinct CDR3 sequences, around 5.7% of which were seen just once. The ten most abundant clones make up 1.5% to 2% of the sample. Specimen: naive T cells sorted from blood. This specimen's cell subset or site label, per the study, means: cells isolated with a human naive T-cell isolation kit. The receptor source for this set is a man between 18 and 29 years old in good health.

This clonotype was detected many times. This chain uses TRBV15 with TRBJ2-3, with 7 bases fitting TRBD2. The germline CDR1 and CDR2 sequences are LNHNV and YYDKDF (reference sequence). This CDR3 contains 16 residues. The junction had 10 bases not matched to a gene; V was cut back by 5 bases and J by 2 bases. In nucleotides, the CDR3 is TGTGCCACCAGCGGTCCCCTGCGGGGGACCACAGATACGCAGTATTTT. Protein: CATSGPLRGTTDTQYF. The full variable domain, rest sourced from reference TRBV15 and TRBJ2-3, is DAMVIQNPRYQVTQFGKPVTLSCSQTLNHNVMYWYQQKSSQAPKLLFHYYDKDFNNEADTPDNFQSRRPNTSFCFLDIRSPGLGDTAMYLCATSGPLRGTTDTQYFGPGTRLTVL.

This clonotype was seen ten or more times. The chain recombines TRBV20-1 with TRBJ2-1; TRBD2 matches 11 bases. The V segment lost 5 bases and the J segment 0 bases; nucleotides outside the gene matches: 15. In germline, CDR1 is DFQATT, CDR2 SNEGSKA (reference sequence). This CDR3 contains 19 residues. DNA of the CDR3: TGCAGTGCTTTTCTAGCGGGAGGTATACCCAGGAGCTCCTACAATGAGCAGTTCTTC. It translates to CSAFLAGGIPRSSYNEQFF.

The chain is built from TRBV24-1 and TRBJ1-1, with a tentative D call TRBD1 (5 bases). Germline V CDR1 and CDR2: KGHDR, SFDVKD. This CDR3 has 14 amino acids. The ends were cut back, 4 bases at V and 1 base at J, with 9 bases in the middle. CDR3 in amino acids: CATSDSDRNTEAFF. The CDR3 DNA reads TGTGCCACCAGTGACTCCGACAGGAACACTGAAGCTTTCTTT.

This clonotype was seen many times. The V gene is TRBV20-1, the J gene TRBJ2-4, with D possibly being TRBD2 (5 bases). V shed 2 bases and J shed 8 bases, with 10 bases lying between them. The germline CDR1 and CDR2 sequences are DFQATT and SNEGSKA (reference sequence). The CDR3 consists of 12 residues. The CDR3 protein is CSARRPGDIQYF. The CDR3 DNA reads TGCAGTGCTAGACGGCCCGGGGACATTCAGTACTTC.

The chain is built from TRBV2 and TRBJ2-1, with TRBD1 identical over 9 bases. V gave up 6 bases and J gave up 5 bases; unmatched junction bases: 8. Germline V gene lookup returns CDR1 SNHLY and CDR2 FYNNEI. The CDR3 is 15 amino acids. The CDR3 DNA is TGTGCCAGCAGGGCCGGGACAGGGACCAACAATGAGCAGTTCTTC. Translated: CASRAGTGTNNEQFF.

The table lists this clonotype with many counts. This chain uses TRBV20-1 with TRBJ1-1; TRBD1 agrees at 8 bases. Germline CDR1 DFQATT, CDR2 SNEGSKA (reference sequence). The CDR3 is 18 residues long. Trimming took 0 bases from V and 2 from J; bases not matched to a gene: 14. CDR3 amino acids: CSARDFFRTGKGNTEAFF. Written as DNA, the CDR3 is TGCAGTGCTAGAGATTTCTTTCGGACAGGGAAGGGTAACACTGAAGCTTTCTTT.

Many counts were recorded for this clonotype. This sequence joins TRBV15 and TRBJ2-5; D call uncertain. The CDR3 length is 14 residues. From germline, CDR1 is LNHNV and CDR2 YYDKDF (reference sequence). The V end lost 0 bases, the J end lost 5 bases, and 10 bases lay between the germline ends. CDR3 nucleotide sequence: TGTGCCACCAGCAGAGATGGTCGGATGGAGACCCAGTACTTC. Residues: CATSRDGRMETQYF.

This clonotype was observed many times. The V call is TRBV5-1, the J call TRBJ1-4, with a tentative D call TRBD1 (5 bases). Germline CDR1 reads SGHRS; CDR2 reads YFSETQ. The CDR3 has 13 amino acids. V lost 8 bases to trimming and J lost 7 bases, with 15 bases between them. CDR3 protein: CASRPRGGEKLFF. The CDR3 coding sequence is TGCGCCAGTAGACCCCGCGGGGGTGAAAAACTGTTTTTT.

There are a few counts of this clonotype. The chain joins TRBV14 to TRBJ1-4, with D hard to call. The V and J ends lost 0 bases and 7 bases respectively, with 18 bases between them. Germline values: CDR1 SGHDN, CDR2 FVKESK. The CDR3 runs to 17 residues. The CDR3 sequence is CASSQDAGRGLIEKLFF. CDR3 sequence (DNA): TGTGCCAGCAGCCAAGACGCGGGTCGAGGGTTGATTGAAAAACTGTTTTTT.

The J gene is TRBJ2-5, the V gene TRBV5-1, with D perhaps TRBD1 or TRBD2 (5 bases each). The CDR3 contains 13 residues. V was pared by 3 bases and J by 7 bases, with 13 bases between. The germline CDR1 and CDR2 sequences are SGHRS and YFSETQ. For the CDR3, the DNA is TGCGCCAGCAGCTCGGGGACCACCGGGACCCAGTACTTC. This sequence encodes CASSSGTTGTQYF.

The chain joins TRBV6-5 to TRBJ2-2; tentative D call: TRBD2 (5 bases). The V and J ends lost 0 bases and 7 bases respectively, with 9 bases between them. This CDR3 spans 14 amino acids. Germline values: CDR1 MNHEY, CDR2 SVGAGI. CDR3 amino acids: CASSYSYGSGELFF. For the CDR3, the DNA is TGTGCCAGCAGTTACTCATATGGGAGCGGGGAGCTGTTTTTT.

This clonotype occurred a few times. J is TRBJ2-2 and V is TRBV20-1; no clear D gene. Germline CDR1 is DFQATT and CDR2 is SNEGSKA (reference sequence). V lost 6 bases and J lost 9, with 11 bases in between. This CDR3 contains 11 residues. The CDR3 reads CSARVLRELFF. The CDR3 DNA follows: TGCAGTGCCCGGGTCCTTAGGGAGCTGTTTTTT.

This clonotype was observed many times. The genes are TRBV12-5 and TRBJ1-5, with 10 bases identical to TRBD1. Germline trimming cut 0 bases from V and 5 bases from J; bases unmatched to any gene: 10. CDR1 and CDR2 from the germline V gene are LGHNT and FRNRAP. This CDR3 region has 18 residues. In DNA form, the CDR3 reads TGTGCTAGTGGTTTGGTACGAGGGGGACAGGGGCATGATCAGCCCCAGCATTTT. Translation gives CASGLVRGGQGHDQPQHF.

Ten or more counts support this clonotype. The CDR3 sequence: CATSARGQGRSNRTNEQFF. The CDR3 DNA reads TGTGCCACCAGTGCCCGGGGACAGGGGAGGAGTAATAGGACAAATGAGCAGTTCTTC. The V call is TRBV24-1, the J call TRBJ2-1; 10 bases fit TRBD1. This CDR3 contains 19 residues. Trimming took 5 bases from V and 7 from J; bases not matched to a gene: 19. Germline V gene data show CDR1 as KGHDR and CDR2 as SFDVKD.

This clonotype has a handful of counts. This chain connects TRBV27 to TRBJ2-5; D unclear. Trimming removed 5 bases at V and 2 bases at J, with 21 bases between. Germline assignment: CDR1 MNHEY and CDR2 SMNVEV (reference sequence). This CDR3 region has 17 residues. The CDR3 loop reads CASSPTPGLVGQETQYF. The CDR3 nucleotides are TGTGCCAGCAGTCCGACCCCGGGCCTCGTGGGGCAAGAGACCCAGTACTTC.

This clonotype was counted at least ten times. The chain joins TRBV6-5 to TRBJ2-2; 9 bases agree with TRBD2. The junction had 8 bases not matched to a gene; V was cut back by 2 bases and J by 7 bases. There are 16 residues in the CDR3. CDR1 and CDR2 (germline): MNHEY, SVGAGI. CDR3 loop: CASSYIWTSVNGELFF. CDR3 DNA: TGTGCCAGCAGTTACATCTGGACTAGCGTTAACGGGGAGCTGTTTTTT.

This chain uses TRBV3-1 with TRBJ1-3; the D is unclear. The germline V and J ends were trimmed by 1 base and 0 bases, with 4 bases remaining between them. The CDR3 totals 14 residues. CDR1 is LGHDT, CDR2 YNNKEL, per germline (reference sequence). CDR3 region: CASSQGVSGNTIYF. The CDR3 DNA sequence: TGTGCCAGCAGCCAAGGAGTCTCTGGAAACACCATATATTTT.

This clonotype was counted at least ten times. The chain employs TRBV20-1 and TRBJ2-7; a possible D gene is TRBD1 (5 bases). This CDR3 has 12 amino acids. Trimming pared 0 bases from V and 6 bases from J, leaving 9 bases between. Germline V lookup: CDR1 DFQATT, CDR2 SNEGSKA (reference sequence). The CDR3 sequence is CSARDQGFEQYF. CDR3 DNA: TGCAGTGCTAGAGATCAGGGATTCGAGCAGTACTTC.

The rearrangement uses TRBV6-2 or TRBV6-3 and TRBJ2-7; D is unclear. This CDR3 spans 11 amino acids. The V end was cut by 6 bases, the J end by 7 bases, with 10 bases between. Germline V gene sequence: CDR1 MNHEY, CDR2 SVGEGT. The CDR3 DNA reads TGTGCCAGCAGGTCCCTGGGGGAGCAGTACTTC. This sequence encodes CASRSLGEQYF.

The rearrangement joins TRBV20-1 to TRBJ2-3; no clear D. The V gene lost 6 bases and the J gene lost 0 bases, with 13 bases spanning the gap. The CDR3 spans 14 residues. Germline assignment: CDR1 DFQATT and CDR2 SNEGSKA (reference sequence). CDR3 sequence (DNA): TGCAGTGCCCCCCCCCCTGGAAGCACAGATACGCAGTATTTT. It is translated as CSAPPPGSTDTQYF.

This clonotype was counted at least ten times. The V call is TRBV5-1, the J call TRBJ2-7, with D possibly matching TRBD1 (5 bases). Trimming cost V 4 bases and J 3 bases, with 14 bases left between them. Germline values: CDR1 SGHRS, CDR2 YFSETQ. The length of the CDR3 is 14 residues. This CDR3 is CASSPGDSNYEQYV. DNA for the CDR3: TGCGCCAGCAGCCCGGGTGACAGTAACTACGAGCAGTACGTC.

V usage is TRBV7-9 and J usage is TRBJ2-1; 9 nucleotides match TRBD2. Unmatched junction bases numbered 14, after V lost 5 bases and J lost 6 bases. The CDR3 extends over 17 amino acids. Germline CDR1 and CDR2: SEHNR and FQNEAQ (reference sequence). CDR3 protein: CASSPFPLAGGPNEQFF. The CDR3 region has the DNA TGTGCCAGCAGCCCCTTCCCGCTCGCGGGAGGGCCCAATGAGCAGTTCTTC.